This TCR beta chain was found in a study of glioma-infiltrating T cells after dendritic cell vaccination. This clone has more than one count but fewer than ten. The CDR3 is made up of 12 amino acids. Looked up from germline, CDR1 is WNHNN and CDR2 is SYGVQD (reference sequence). V was cut by 4 bases and J by 7 bases, with 7 bases left in between. Assay used: immunoSEQ multiplex PCR; TCRdb lists only in-frame clones, some missing. The sample holds around 78,000 clones, over 75% seen once. Time point meaning: after dendritic cell vaccination, including at tumor progression/relapse. Sequenced here: blood, sampled after dendritic cell vaccination. The chain uses TRBV10-1 and TRBJ2-2; TRBD2 might be the D (5 bases). The source is a human donor with glioblastoma. The CDR3 reads CASSGTSGELFF. The CDR3 region has the DNA TGCGCCAGCAGTGGAACTAGCGGGGAGCTGTTTTTT.